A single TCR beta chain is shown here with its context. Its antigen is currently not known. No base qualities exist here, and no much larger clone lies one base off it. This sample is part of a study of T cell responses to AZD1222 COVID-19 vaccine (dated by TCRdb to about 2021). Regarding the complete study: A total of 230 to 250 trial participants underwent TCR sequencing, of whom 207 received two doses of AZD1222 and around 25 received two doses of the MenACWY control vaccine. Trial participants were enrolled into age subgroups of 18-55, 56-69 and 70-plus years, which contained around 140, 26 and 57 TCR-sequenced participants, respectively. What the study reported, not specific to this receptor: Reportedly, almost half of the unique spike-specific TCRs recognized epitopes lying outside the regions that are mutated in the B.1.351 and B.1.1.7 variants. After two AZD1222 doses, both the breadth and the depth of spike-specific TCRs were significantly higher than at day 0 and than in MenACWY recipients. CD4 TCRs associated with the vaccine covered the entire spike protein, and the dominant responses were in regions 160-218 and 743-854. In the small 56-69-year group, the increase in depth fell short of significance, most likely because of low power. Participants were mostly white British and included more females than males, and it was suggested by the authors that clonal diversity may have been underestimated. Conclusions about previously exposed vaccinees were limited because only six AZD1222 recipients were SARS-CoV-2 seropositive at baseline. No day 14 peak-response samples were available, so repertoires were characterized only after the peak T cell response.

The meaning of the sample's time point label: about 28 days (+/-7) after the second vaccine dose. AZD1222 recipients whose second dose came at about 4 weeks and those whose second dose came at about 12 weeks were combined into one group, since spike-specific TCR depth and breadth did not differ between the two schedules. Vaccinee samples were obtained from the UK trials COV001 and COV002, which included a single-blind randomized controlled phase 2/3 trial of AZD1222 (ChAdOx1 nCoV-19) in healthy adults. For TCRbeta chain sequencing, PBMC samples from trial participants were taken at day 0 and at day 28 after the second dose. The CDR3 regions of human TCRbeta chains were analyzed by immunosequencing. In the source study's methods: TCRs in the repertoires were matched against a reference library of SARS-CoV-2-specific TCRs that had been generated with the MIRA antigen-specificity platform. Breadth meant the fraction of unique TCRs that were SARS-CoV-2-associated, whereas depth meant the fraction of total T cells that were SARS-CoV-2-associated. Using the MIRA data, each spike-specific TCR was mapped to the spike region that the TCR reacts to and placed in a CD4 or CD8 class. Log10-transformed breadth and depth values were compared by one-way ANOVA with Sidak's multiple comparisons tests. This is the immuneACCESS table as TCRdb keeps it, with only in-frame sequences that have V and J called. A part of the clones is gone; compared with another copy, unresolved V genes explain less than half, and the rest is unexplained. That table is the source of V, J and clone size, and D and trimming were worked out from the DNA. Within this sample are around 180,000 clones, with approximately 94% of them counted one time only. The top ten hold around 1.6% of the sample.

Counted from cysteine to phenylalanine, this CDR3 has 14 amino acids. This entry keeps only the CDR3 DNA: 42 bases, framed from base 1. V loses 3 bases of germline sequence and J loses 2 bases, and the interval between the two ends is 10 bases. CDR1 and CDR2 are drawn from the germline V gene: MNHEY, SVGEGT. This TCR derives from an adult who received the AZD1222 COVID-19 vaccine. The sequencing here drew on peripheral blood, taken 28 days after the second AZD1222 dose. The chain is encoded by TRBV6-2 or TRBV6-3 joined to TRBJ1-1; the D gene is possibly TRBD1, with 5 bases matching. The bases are TGTGCCAGCAGTTATCAGGGAGGCAACACTGAAGCTTTCTTT. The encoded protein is CASSYQGGNTEAFF.